Listed here are 13 T cell receptor beta chains from one sample, sequenced in a study of beta chain features in type 1 diabetes. As every portion of the isolated RNA was reverse transcribed, the sequencing read expressed TCRB transcripts. Assay: immunoSEQ multiplex PCR; the TCRdb copy retains only in-frame clones and omits some. The data contain more than 150,000 clones, 7% to 10% of them singletons. The sequencing input was central memory CD4+ T cells from blood. The receptors were sampled from a woman aged 18-29 years in good health.

This clone was seen more than once but under ten times. The chain joins TRBV5-4 to TRBJ2-7; a possible D gene is TRBD1 (5 bases). This CDR3 contains 15 residues. Germline V lookup: CDR1 SGHNT, CDR2 YYREEE (reference sequence). V was cut by 0 bases and J by 1 base, with 11 bases left in between. The CDR3 DNA follows: TGTGCCAGCAGCTTGGCCACGACAGCATCCTACGAGCAGTACTTC. Its translation: CASSLATTASYEQYF.

This clone was recorded a few times. The chain has TRBV30 and TRBJ2-7; weak D call: TRBD2 (6 bases). Germline V gene lookup returns CDR1 GTSNPN and CDR2 SVGIG (reference sequence). This CDR3 is 13 amino acids long. With 0 bases removed from V and 7 bases from J, the gap between germline ends came to 13 bases. The CDR3 is CAWSVYARGEQYF. CDR3 coding DNA: TGTGCCTGGAGTGTCTACGCCCGGGGGGAGCAGTACTTC.

This CDR3 reads CASSPDRSGANVLTF. In nucleotides, the CDR3 is TGTGCCAGCAGTCCGGACAGGTCCGGGGCCAACGTCCTGACTTTC. The chain couples TRBV2 to TRBJ2-6; TRBD1 matches 7 bases. V was clipped by 5 bases and J by 4 bases; unmatched bases: 5. The germline V gene has CDR1 SNHLY and CDR2 FYNNEI. The CDR3 covers 15 residues.

A few counts support this clone. The V and J genes are TRBV7-3 and TRBJ2-2, with TRBD2 identical over 9 bases. From germline, CDR1 is SGHTA and CDR2 FQGTGA. This CDR3 has 17 amino acids. V lost 5 bases to trimming and J lost 6 bases; unmatched junction nucleotides: 13. CDR3 sequence (DNA): TGTGCCAGCAGCCCCCAAGGGGGCGGGGGGGCCCCCGGGGAGCTGTTTTTT. Its protein product is CASSPQGGGGAPGELFF.

In this sample, this clone turned up many times. This sequence joins TRBV19 and TRBJ1-2; no clear D. Germline V gene lookup returns CDR1 LNHDA and CDR2 SQIVND (reference sequence). This CDR3 has 13 residues. Trimming took off 8 bases at V and 4 bases at J, with 14 bases between the two ends. For the CDR3, the DNA is TGTGCCAGTGCCCCACTCCCGGGCTATGGCTACACCTTC. Protein product: CASAPLPGYGYTF.

This clone was seen a handful of times. The rearrangement uses TRBV4-1 and TRBJ1-1; D gene ambiguous. Germline CDR1 and CDR2: MGHRA and YSYEKL. V was pared by 0 bases and J by 8 bases, with 10 bases between. The CDR3 has 13 residues. The CDR3 is CASSQDGRREAFF. The CDR3 nucleotides read TGCGCCAGCAGCCAAGACGGAAGGAGGGAAGCTTTCTTT.

The V and J genes are TRBV29-1 and TRBJ1-1, with 8 bases identical to TRBD1. Germline V gene data show CDR1 as SQVTM and CDR2 as ANQGSEA. This CDR3 region has 13 residues. V dropped 6 bases and J dropped 10; count of bases not matched to a gene: 13. CDR3 bases: TGCAGCGTAGCCAGGACAGGGACGAAAGGAGCTTTCTTT. Its protein product is CSVARTGTKGAFF.

The chain employs TRBV19 and TRBJ1-1; D is undetermined. Trimming removed 10 bases at V and 11 bases at J, with 17 bases between. From germline, CDR1 is LNHDA and CDR2 SQIVND (reference sequence). This CDR3 is 11 amino acids long. Here the CDR3 DNA reads TGTGCCATCCCGGGTAAGGTGGCCGCTTTCTTT. Protein product: CAIPGKVAAFF.

The V and J genes are TRBV10-3 and TRBJ2-7; tentatively, D is TRBD2 (5 bases). Per germline, CDR1 ENHRY and CDR2 SYGVKD. The CDR3 covers 13 residues. Trimming took 10 bases from V and 2 from J, leaving 15 bases between them. CDR3 sequence: CATRGARAYEQYF. The CDR3 region has the DNA TGTGCCACCCGAGGAGCGCGGGCCTACGAGCAGTACTTC.

There are a few counts of this clone. The CDR3 bases are TGTGCCAGCAGCTTGGAGGGGCAGGGAACCCAGTACTTC. It is translated as CASSLEGQGTQYF. The chain employs TRBV5-8 and TRBJ2-5; a weak D match, TRBD1 (5 bases). This CDR3 region has 13 residues. The V end was cut by 0 bases, the J end by 8 bases, with 11 bases between. The germline V gene has CDR1 SGHTS and CDR2 YDEGEE.

This clone has just a few counts. The chain carries TRBV2 and TRBJ2-5; D remains unclear. Between the trimmed V and J ends, which lost 8 bases and 1 base, there was a span of 8 bases. The CDR3 is 12 residues long. Looked up from germline, CDR1 is SNHLY and CDR2 is FYNNEI. In DNA, the CDR3 is TGTGCCAGCGGCAGGCGCCAAGAGACCCAGTACTTC. Translating gives CASGRRQETQYF.

This clone was detected only a few times. The chain has TRBV7-2 and TRBJ2-1, with 8 bases matching TRBD2. The length of the CDR3 is 15 residues. V trimming: 8 bases; J trimming: 1 base; junction bases outside the gene matches: 7. Germline lookup yields CDR1 SGHTA and CDR2 FQGNSA. CDR3 loop: CASQTSGSSYNEQFF. CDR3 in DNA: TGTGCCAGCCAGACCAGCGGGAGTTCCTACAATGAGCAGTTCTTC.

This clone was detected a few times. J is TRBJ2-1 and V is TRBV21-1; TRBD2 was called by the table and not checked on the DNA. TRBV21-1 is marked as a pseudogene. The CDR3 has 16 amino acids. CDR3 DNA sequence: TGTGCCAGCAGCTTGCGGAAAAGCGGGGGGTGCGGGGAGCAGTTCTTC. Protein: CASSLRKSGGCGEQFF.